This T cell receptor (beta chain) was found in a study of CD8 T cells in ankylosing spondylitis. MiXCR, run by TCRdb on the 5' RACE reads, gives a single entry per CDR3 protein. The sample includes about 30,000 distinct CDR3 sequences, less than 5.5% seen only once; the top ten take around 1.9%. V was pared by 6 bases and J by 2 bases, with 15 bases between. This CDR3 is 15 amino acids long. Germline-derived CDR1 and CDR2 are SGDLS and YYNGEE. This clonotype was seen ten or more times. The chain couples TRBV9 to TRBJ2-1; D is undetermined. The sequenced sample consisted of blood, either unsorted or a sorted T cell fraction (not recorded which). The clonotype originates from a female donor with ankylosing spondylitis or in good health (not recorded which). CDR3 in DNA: TGTGCCAGCACCTTAGACATAGACCCCTACAATGAGCAGTTCTTC. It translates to CASTLDIDPYNEQFF.